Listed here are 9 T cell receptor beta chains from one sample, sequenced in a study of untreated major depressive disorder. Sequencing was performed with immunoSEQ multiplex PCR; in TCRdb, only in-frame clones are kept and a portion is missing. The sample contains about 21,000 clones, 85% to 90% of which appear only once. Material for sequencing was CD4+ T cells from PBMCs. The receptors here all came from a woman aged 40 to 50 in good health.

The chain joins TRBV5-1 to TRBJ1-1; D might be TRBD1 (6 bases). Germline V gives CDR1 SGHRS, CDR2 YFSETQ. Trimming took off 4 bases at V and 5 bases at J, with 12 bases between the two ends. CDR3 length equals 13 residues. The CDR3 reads CASSPGTQTEAFF. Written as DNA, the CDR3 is TGCGCCAGCAGCCCGGGGACACAGACTGAAGCTTTCTTT.

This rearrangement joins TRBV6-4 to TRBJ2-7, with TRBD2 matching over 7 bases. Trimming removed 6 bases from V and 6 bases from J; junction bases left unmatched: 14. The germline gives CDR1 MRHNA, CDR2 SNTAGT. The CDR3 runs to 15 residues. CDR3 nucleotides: TGTGCCAGCAGAATCATCCCGGGAGGAAAGTGCGAGCAGTACGTC. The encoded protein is CASRIIPGGKCEQYV.

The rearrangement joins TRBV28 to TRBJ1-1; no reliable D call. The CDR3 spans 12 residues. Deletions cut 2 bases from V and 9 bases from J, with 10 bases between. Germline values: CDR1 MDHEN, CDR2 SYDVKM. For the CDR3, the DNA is TGTGCCAGCAGTTTAACCAGGTCCAAAGCTTTCTTT. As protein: CASSLTRSKAFF.

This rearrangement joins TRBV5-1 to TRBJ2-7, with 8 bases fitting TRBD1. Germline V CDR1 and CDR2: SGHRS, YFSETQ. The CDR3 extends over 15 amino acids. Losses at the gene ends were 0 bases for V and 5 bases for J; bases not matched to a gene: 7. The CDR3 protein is CASSLVTGDLNEQYF. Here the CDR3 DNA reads TGCGCCAGCAGCTTGGTGACAGGGGATTTGAACGAGCAGTACTTC. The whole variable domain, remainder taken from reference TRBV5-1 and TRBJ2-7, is KAGVTQTPRYLIKTRGQQVTLSCSPISGHRSVSWYQQTPGQGLQFLFEYFSETQRNKGNFPGRFSGRQFSNSRSEMNVSTLELGDSALYLCASSLVTGDLNEQYFGPGTRLTVT.

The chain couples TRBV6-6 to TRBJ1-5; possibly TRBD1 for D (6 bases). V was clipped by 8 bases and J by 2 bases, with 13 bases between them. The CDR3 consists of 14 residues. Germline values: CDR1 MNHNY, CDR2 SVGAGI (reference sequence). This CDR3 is CASGQQDGNQPQHF. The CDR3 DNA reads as TGTGCCAGCGGACAGCAAGATGGCAATCAGCCCCAGCATTTT.

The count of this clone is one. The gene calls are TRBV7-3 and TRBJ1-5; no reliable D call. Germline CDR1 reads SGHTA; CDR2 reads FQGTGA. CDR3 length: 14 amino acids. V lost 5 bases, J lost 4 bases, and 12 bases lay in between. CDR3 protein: CASSTGDRNQPQHF. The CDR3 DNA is TGTGCCAGCAGCACGGGAGATCGAAATCAGCCCCAGCATTTT. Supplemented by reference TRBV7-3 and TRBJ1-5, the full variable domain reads GAGVSQTPSNKVTEKGKYVELRCDPISGHTALYWYRQSLGQGPEFLIYFQGTGAADDSGLPNDRFFAVRPEGSVSTLKIQRTERGDSAVYLCASSTGDRNQPQHFGDGTRLSIL.

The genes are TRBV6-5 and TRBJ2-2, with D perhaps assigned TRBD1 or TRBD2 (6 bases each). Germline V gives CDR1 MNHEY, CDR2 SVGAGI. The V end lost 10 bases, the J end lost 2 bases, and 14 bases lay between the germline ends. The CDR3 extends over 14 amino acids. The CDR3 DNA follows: TGTGCCACCAGGAGGGGGATTAACACCGGGGAGCTGTTTTTT. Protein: CATRRGINTGELFF.

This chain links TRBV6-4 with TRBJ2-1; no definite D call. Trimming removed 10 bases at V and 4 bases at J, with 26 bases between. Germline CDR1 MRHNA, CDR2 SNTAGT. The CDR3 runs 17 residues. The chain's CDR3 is CATNAFGPQFRYNEQFF. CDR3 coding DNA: TGTGCCACCAATGCCTTTGGCCCCCAGTTTCGGTACAATGAGCAGTTCTTC.

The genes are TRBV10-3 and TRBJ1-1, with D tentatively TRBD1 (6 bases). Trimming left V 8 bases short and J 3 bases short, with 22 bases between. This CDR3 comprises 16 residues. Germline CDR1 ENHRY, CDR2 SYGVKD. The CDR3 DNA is TGTGCCATCCGGACCGGGGGCGGTGGGTTTGACACTGAAGCTTTCTTT. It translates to CAIRTGGGGFDTEAFF.